Listed below are T cell receptor beta chains from one sample, sequenced in a study of Graves' ophthalmopathy and Graves' hyperthyroidism. MiXCR, applied by TCRdb to the multiplex PCR reads, yields one record per CDR3 protein. This table has around 1.1 million distinct CDR3 sequences, about 36% appearing once. The sample comprised peripheral blood or thyroid tissue (not recorded which). The receptor source for this set is an adult man with Graves' hyperthyroidism. Both conserved end residues are part of each CDR3. Each record gives: J gene, D gene, clone size, V gene, CDR3 protein, CDR3 DNA. D genes are given only for firm matches. Size is omitted from some rows. Given values are once, few, many or a class for expanded clones.

J: TRBJ1-1; D: TRBD1; size: many; V: TRBV10-1; CDR3: CASSFTGTGAFF; DNA: TGCGCCAGCAGTTTTACCGGGACAGGAGCTTTCTTT
J: TRBJ2-2; D: TRBD2; size: few; V: TRBV7-6; CDR3: CASSLWRGDTGELFF; DNA: TGTGCCAGCAGCTTATGGCGGGGGGACACCGGGGAGCTGTTTTTT
J: TRBJ2-7; D: TRBD2; size: many; V: TRBV7-6; CDR3: CASSLAKGREGLHEQYF; DNA: TGTGCCAGCAGCCTTGCAAAAGGTCGGGAGGGCCTTCACGAGCAGTACTTC
J: TRBJ2-2; D: .; size: many; V: TRBV12-3/TRBV12-4; CDR3: CASSFSNTGELFF; DNA: TGTGCCAGCAGTTTTTCGAACACCGGGGAGCTGTTTTTT
J: TRBJ2-6; D: TRBD2; size: many; V: TRBV7-8; CDR3: CASSLAGGTSGANVLTF; DNA: TGTGCCAGCAGTCTAGCGGGAGGGACGTCTGGGGCCAACGTCCTGACTTTC
J: TRBJ1-2; D: .; size: many; V: TRBV25-1; CDR3: CATRWAYGYTF; DNA: TGTGCCACCCGGTGGGCGTATGGCTACACCTTC
J: TRBJ1-4; D: TRBD1; size: many; V: TRBV20-1; CDR3: CSASGQGAEKLFF; DNA: TGCAGTGCCTCGGGACAGGGGGCCGAAAAACTGTTTTTT
J: TRBJ2-7; D: .; size: once; V: TRBV27; CDR3: CAPPDREGYEQYF; DNA: TGTGCCCCTCCGGACAGGGAGGGCTACGAGCAGTACTTC
J: TRBJ1-2; D: TRBD1; size: .; V: TRBV12-3/TRBV12-4; CDR3: CASSPGQDNGYTF; DNA: TGTGCCAGCAGCCCGGGACAGGATAATGGCTACACCTTC
J: TRBJ1-3; D: .; size: many; V: TRBV9; CDR3: CASSGQGSANTIYF; DNA: TGTGCCAGCAGCGGCCAGGGTTCGGCAAACACCATATATTTT
J: TRBJ2-7; D: TRBD2; size: many; V: TRBV10-3; CDR3: CASEGGLGGSYEQYF; DNA: TGTGCCAGCGAGGGCGGGCTCGGGGGGAGCTACGAGCAGTACTTC
J: TRBJ2-7; D: .; size: .; V: TRBV10-2; CDR3: CASTSFGAGAGKQYF; DNA: TGTGCCAGTACCTCATTCGGGGCAGGGGCCGGAAAGCAGTACTTC
J: TRBJ1-1; D: .; size: few; V: TRBV10-2; CDR3: CASSEDSPGTEAFF; DNA: TGCGCCAGCAGTGAGGACAGCCCCGGGACTGAAGCTTTCTTT
J: TRBJ2-7; D: .; size: .; V: TRBV15; CDR3: CATSPADSSYEQYF; DNA: TGTGCCACCAGCCCGGCGGACAGCTCCTACGAGCAGTACTTC
J: TRBJ2-7; D: .; size: .; V: TRBV11-2; CDR3: CASSSGTYHF; DNA: TGTGCCAGCAGCTCCGGGACATACCACTTC
J: TRBJ1-1; D: .; size: .; V: TRBV28; CDR3: CASSLLGEALNTEAFF; DNA: TGTGCCAGCAGTTTACTGGGGGAAGCATTGAACACTGAAGCTTTCTTT
J: TRBJ2-7; D: .; size: few; V: TRBV5-1; CDR3: CASSLWRQGTYEQYF; DNA: TGCGCCAGCAGCTTGTGGCGGCAGGGCACCTACGAGCAGTACTTC
J: TRBJ1-5; D: .; size: many; V: TRBV20-1; CDR3: CSAHTGTPEMSQHF; DNA: TGCAGTGCTCATACAGGGACCCCAGAGATGTCCCAGCATTTT
J: TRBJ1-2; D: .; size: many; V: TRBV7-9; CDR3: CASSPTSKWAYGYTF; DNA: TGTGCCAGCAGTCCGACCTCGAAGTGGGCCTATGGCTACACCTTC
J: TRBJ1-1; D: TRBD1; size: .; V: TRBV20-1; CDR3: CSARDNRRQGARVGGTEAFF; DNA: TGCAGTGCTAGAGATAACCGACGTCAGGGGGCAAGGGTTGGTGGCACTGAAGCTTTCTTT
J: TRBJ1-1; D: .; size: many; V: TRBV19; CDR3: CASSIRVGANTEAFF; DNA: TGTGCCAGTAGTATACGAGTTGGTGCCAACACTGAAGCTTTCTTT
J: TRBJ2-3; D: .; size: .; V: TRBV10-2; CDR3: CASSERAESTDTQYF; DNA: TGCGCCAGCAGTGAACGAGCGGAGAGCACAGATACGCAGTATTTT
J: TRBJ1-4; D: TRBD1; size: many; V: TRBV7-9; CDR3: CASSLSPRGQHTTNEKLFF; DNA: TGTGCCAGCAGCTTATCCCCCCGGGGACAGCATACAACTAATGAAAAACTGTTTTTT
J: TRBJ2-7; D: .; size: few; V: TRBV7-8; CDR3: CASSQRGLVSYEQYF; DNA: TGTGCCAGCAGCCAAAGGGGACTCGTCTCCTACGAGCAGTACTTC
J: TRBJ1-4; D: .; size: many; V: TRBV19; CDR3: CASSIFRSDNEKLFF; DNA: TGTGCCAGTAGTATTTTTCGGAGCGATAATGAAAAACTGTTTTTT
J: TRBJ2-5; D: TRBD2; size: .; V: TRBV15; CDR3: CATSQDRASGGLATQYF; DNA: TGTGCCACCAGCCAAGACCGGGCTAGCGGGGGACTGGCGACCCAGTACTTC
J: TRBJ1-5; D: .; size: many; V: TRBV6-5; CDR3: CASSYSGQGWEPQHF; DNA: TGTGCCAGCAGTTACTCAGGGCAGGGTTGGGAGCCCCAGCATTTT
J: TRBJ1-1; D: .; size: .; V: TRBV7-2; CDR3: CASSLGGTAFF; DNA: TGTGCCAGCAGCTTAGGGGGCACAGCTTTCTTT
J: TRBJ1-6; D: .; size: .; V: TRBV15; CDR3: CATSSLTRAGNSPLHF; DNA: TGTGCCACCAGCAGTTTAACCCGGGCCGGTAATTCACCCCTCCACTTT
J: TRBJ2-7; D: TRBD2; size: .; V: TRBV7-9; CDR3: CASKPGLAGHLSYEQYF; DNA: TGTGCCAGCAAACCGGGACTAGCGGGACACCTCTCCTACGAGCAGTACTTC
J: TRBJ1-2; D: .; size: many; V: TRBV14; CDR3: CASSPMNRDFYGYTF; DNA: TGTGCCAGCAGCCCTATGAACCGGGACTTCTATGGCTACACCTTC
J: TRBJ2-7; D: .; size: .; V: TRBV20-1; CDR3: CSAVRDPLSYEQYF; DNA: TGCAGTGCTGTCCGGGACCCCCTTTCCTACGAGCAGTACTTC
J: TRBJ1-5; D: .; size: .; V: TRBV7-9; CDR3: CASRGHQPQHF; DNA: TGTGCCAGCAGGGGGCATCAGCCCCAGCATTTT
J: TRBJ2-5; D: .; size: many; V: TRBV19; CDR3: CASSTGTTYQETQYF; DNA: TGTGCCAGTAGTACAGGGACGACGTACCAAGAGACCCAGTACTTC
J: TRBJ1-4; D: .; size: .; V: TRBV28; CDR3: CASSRRVEKLFF; DNA: TGTGCCAGCAGCCGCAGGGTTGAAAAACTGTTTTTT
J: TRBJ1-4; D: .; size: .; V: TRBV7-9; CDR3: CASSSRTGGGGEKLFF; DNA: TGTGCCAGCAGCTCCAGGACCGGAGGAGGTGGTGAAAAACTGTTTTTT
J: TRBJ1-5; D: .; size: .; V: TRBV27; CDR3: CATPPVEIGSHSNQPQHF; DNA: TGTGCCACCCCCCCAGTGGAAATCGGTTCTCATAGCAATCAGCCCCAGCATTTT
J: TRBJ1-2; D: .; size: .; V: TRBV28; CDR3: CASRTDASGYTF; DNA: TGTGCCAGCAGGACAGATGCTTCTGGCTACACCTTC
J: TRBJ1-2; D: TRBD1; size: .; V: TRBV6-2/TRBV6-3; CDR3: CASSYRSGTAVRGYTF; DNA: TGTGCCAGCAGTTACCGATCCGGGACAGCCGTACGAGGCTACACCTTC
J: TRBJ1-1; D: .; size: many; V: TRBV9; CDR3: CASSVDGGEAFF; DNA: TGTGCCAGCAGCGTAGACGGGGGTGAAGCTTTCTTT
J: TRBJ1-2; D: TRBD1; size: many; V: TRBV20-1; CDR3: CSARRQGGPDYGYTF; DNA: TGCAGTGCTAGACGACAGGGCGGGCCGGACTATGGCTACACCTTC
J: TRBJ1-5; D: TRBD1; size: few; V: TRBV6-2/TRBV6-3; CDR3: CASKNLDRENQPQHF; DNA: TGTGCCAGCAAGAATCTGGACAGGGAGAATCAGCCCCAGCATTTT
J: TRBJ2-2; D: .; size: few; V: TRBV7-2; CDR3: CASTITGNTGELFF; DNA: TGTGCCAGCACCATAACAGGGAACACCGGGGAGCTGTTTTTT
J: TRBJ2-2; D: TRBD2; size: many; V: TRBV24-1; CDR3: CATSELGLAGVGAGELFF; DNA: TGTGCCACCAGTGAACTAGGACTAGCGGGAGTAGGTGCCGGGGAGCTGTTTTTT
J: TRBJ2-5; D: .; size: many; V: TRBV29-1; CDR3: CSVDPGRMQETQYF; DNA: TGCAGCGTTGACCCGGGACGGATGCAAGAGACCCAGTACTTC
J: TRBJ2-7; D: .; size: few; V: TRBV19; CDR3: CATTGGGTYEQYF; DNA: TGTGCCACTACCGGCGGCGGAACCTACGAGCAGTACTTC
J: TRBJ2-7; D: .; size: many; V: TRBV10-3; CDR3: CAISESGQSYEQYF; DNA: TGTGCCATCAGTGAGTCCGGACAGTCCTACGAGCAGTACTTC
J: TRBJ1-2; D: .; size: many; V: TRBV10-3; CDR3: CAGGLETQEGKGYGYTF; DNA: TGTGCCGGAGGACTTGAAACCCAGGAGGGGAAGGGCTATGGCTACACCTTC
J: TRBJ1-5; D: TRBD1; size: many; V: TRBV7-9; CDR3: CASSTSRQGWGPQHF; DNA: TGTGCCAGCAGCACTAGCCGACAGGGCTGGGGGCCCCAGCATTTT
J: TRBJ2-7; D: TRBD1; size: .; V: TRBV9; CDR3: CASSESGTGLNEQYF; DNA: TGTGCCAGCAGCGAGAGCGGGACAGGGCTGAACGAGCAGTACTTC
J: TRBJ1-2; D: TRBD1; size: many; V: TRBV29-1; CDR3: CSVGQGSYGYTF; DNA: TGCAGCGTGGGACAGGGTTCCTATGGCTACACCTTC
J: TRBJ1-4; D: .; size: many; V: TRBV20-1; CDR3: CSARDSLNEKLFF; DNA: TGCAGTGCTAGAGACTCCCTCAATGAAAAACTGTTTTTT
J: TRBJ2-5; D: .; size: .; V: TRBV10-2; CDR3: CASSGYTGETQYF; DNA: TGCGCCAGCAGTGGATACACAGGGGAGACCCAGTACTTC